Described below is a single TCR beta chain sequence and its context. This sample is part of a study of blood T cell repertoires in COVID-19. Overall study: The origin of the acute and convalescent COVID-19 samples was the United States, Italy and Spain. The cDNA or gDNA used as material had been derived from T cells, B-cell-depleted T cells, or PBMCs.

The protocol was immunoSEQ multiplex PCR, while the TCRdb copy is restricted to in-frame clones and leaves out a portion. The sample shows about 440,000 clones, approximately 90% of them seen only once. V was cut by 7 bases and J by 2 bases, with 15 bases left in between. In germline, CDR1 is SGHAT, CDR2 FQNNGV. The CDR3 totals 15 residues. Sequences were obtained from peripheral blood. The V and J genes are TRBV11-2 and TRBJ2-1, with D possibly being TRBD2 (7 bases). This sequence originates from a woman in her 30s with acute or convalescent COVID-19. CDR3 nucleotides: TGTGCCAGCACCACAGAGGGGGGGGCCTACAATGAGCAGTTCTTC. Amino acid sequence: CASTTEGGAYNEQFF.